Sequencing of this TCR beta chain was carried out in a study of shared clonotypes between healthy human individuals. Turning to the study itself: The study used three CD4 naive, three CD4 memory, two CD8 naive and one CD8 memory plate per donor. Study-level results: Relative to their counterparts shared across all four donors, non-shared clonotypes exhibited diminished generation probabilities. Roughly 5% of naive CD4 clonotypes were shared across several donors.

CD45RO negativity and positive selection for CCR7 defined naive CD8 cells, a population that excluded terminally differentiated effector memory CD45RA+ cells. Researchers divided each subset's genomic DNA evenly across several immunoSEQ plates. Repertoires were generated with immunoSEQ multiplex PCR, while TCRdb's copy carries only in-frame clones and drops some. The table has over 2,000,000 clones, over 85% seen once. Trimming took 0 bases from V and 1 from J, leaving 16 bases between them. The germline gives CDR1 SGHRS, CDR2 YFSETQ. The CDR3 runs to 17 residues. A word on this clone: Its antigen is unknown.

This rearrangement joins TRBV5-1 to TRBJ2-5; D possibly uses TRBD1 or TRBD2 (5 bases each). Source material: naive CD8+ T cells from PBMCs. The TCR was taken from a man younger than 35 in good health. Some clones in this sample may be carry-over from other donors' samples. The CDR3 DNA sequence: TGCGCCAGCAGCTTGGACCGGGGACGGGCGGTCCAAGAGACCCAGTACTTC. Amino acids: CASSLDRGRAVQETQYF.